The rows below give T cell receptor beta chains drawn from one sample of a study of sequential checkpoint blockade in melanoma. Libraries were prepared by immunoSEQ multiplex PCR; TCRdb keeps only in-frame clonotypes and omits some of them. The table lists 7,000 to 8,500 clones, about 60% of them singletons. The source material was CD8+ T cells sorted from blood (inferred from file names), sampled from a patient given nivolumab and ipilimumab in sequence. The receptor set was obtained from a human donor with melanoma. Each CDR3 is given with its conserved first and last residue. Fields, in order: CDR3 protein, V gene.

CDR3aa: CASSQGSGLANYNEQFF; v_gene: TRBV4-3
CDR3aa: CASSLEVAGGVNEQFF; v_gene: TRBV7-8
CDR3aa: CASSYSRLAGGSEQYF; v_gene: TRBV6-6
CDR3aa: CASSIGSGTYNEQFF; v_gene: TRBV27
CDR3aa: CASSPGLSYEQYF; v_gene: TRBV4-2
CDR3aa: CASSTGPASQHF; v_gene: TRBV19
CDR3aa: CASSPTGYGYTF; v_gene: TRBV9
CDR3aa: CSVVGRGDEQYF; v_gene: TRBV29-1
CDR3aa: CASSLGQGLEAFF; v_gene: TRBV7-9
CDR3aa: CASSSGQDYTYEQYF; v_gene: TRBV27
CDR3aa: CASSPGQGGYYEQYF; v_gene: TRBV4-1
CDR3aa: CASSQDRTGAKGYTF; v_gene: TRBV4-1
CDR3aa: CAWSVPGFVPYEQYF; v_gene: TRBV30
CDR3aa: CASSTHPGQGLSGNTIYF; v_gene: TRBV9
CDR3aa: CASSSSTGNQPQHF; v_gene: TRBV5-5
CDR3aa: CASSAPGGGEQYF; v_gene: TRBV9
CDR3aa: CASSDRQYYSYNSPLHF; v_gene: TRBV28
CDR3aa: CASRMDTTYEQYF; v_gene: TRBV6-5
CDR3aa: CASSAGTGEYNEQFF; v_gene: TRBV6-4
CDR3aa: CASSPEPLGAYEQYF; v_gene: TRBV19
CDR3aa: CASSEGTGPQHF; v_gene: TRBV6-1
CDR3aa: CASSPYVRSATEAFF; v_gene: TRBV19
CDR3aa: CAWRRGNTIYF; v_gene: TRBV30
CDR3aa: CASSSPYYGYTF; v_gene: TRBV28
CDR3aa: CASSPDRGRGLAGAHEQYF; v_gene: TRBV7-3